Listed here are 6 T cell receptor beta chains from one sample, sequenced in a study of T cells after yellow fever vaccination. TCRdb re-analysed the 5' RACE reads in MiXCR, keeping a single row per CDR3 protein. The sample shows some 150,000 distinct CDR3 sequences, roughly 9.6% of them seen only once. The specimen comprised CD8+ T cells sorted from PBMCs, sampled 15 days after the yellow fever booster vaccination. These receptors were taken from a man between 18 and 35 years old who received the YFV17D yellow fever vaccine.

DNA for the CDR3: TGTGCCAGTAGTCGAGGAGACCCAATTGGCCACACTGAAGCTTTCTTT. This encodes CASSRGDPIGHTEAFF. The chain combines TRBV19 with TRBJ1-1; D is unclear. The CDR3 runs to 16 residues. The V end was cut by 5 bases, the J end by 3 bases, with 19 bases between. CDR1 is LNHDA and CDR2 is SQIVND in the germline V gene (reference sequence).

The chain recombines TRBV15 with TRBJ1-5; D gene ambiguous. This CDR3 has 15 residues. Germline loops: CDR1 LNHNV, CDR2 YYDKDF (reference sequence). V was shortened by 0 bases and J by 0 bases, with 6 bases between the two germline ends. The CDR3 protein is CATSRDLFSNQPQHF. The CDR3 coding sequence is TGTGCCACCAGCAGAGATTTGTTTAGCAATCAGCCCCAGCATTTT.

The chain couples TRBV20-1 to TRBJ2-5; D not certain. Germline lookup yields CDR1 DFQATT and CDR2 SNEGSKA (reference sequence). This CDR3 contains 14 residues. Trimming pared 3 bases from V and 5 bases from J, leaving 16 bases between. CDR3: CSARVWTPRETQYF. CDR3 DNA sequence: TGCAGTGCTAGGGTCTGGACCCCTAGGGAGACCCAGTACTTC.

The chain joins TRBV7-3 to TRBJ1-1; TRBD1 matches at 9 bases. This CDR3 is 14 amino acids long. Trimming took 4 bases from V and 7 from J; bases not matched to a gene: 7. In germline, CDR1 is SGHTA, CDR2 FQGTGA. The CDR3: CASSSGTGIGEAFF. The CDR3 coding sequence is TGTGCCAGCAGCTCAGGGACAGGGATCGGTGAAGCTTTCTTT.

The rearrangement joins TRBV13 to TRBJ2-7; D gene unclear. V lost 5 bases to trimming and J lost 7 bases, with 24 bases between them. Looked up from germline, CDR1 is PRHDT and CDR2 is FYEKMQ (reference sequence). This CDR3 has 16 amino acids. CDR3 bases: TGTGCCAGCAGCGAACGACCCGGGCATCCAATGGAGGAGCAGTACTTC. It is translated as CASSERPGHPMEEQYF.

This clonotype was detected only a few times. This chain uses TRBV12-3 or TRBV12-4 with TRBJ2-1; D may be TRBD1 (6 bases). V dropped 2 bases and J dropped 5 bases, with 16 bases sitting between them. The CDR3 covers 16 residues. The CDR3 region has the DNA TGTGCCAGCAGTTTATCCCAGGGGTCGGCCGACAATGAGCAGTTCTTC. Its protein is CASSLSQGSADNEQFF.